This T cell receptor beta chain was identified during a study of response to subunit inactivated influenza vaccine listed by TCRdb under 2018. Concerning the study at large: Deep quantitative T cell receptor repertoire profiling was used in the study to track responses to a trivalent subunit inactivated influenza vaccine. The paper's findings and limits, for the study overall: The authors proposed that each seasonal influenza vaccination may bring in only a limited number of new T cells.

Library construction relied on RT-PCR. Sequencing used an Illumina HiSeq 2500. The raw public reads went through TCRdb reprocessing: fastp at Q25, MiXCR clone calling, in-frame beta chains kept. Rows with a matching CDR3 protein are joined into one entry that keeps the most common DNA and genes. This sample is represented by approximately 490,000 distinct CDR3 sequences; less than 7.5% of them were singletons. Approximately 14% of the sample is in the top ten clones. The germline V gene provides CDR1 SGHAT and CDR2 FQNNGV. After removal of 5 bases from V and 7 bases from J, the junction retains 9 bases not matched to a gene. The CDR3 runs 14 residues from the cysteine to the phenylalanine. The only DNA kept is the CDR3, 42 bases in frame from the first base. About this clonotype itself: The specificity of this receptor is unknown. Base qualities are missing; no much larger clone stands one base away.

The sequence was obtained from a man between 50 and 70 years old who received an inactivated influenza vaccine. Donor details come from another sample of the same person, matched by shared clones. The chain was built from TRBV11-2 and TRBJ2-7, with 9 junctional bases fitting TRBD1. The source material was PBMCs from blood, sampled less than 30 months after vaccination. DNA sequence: TGTGCCAGCAGCGTCGGACAGGGGATTGGAGAGCAGTACTTC. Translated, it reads CASSVGQGIGEQYF.